Each of the 5 T cell receptor beta chains below was sequenced from the same sample in a study of identifying expanded T cells in peripheral blood. Sequencing was performed with immunoSEQ multiplex PCR; in TCRdb, only in-frame clones are kept and a portion is missing. The table lists around 100,000 clones, approximately 89% of them singletons, with about 6% in the top ten. Source material: blood. Source of these receptors: a person aged 18-70 years in good health.

In its sample, this clone was seen many times. This rearrangement joins TRBV10-3 to TRBJ1-5; 11 bases align to TRBD1. CDR1 and CDR2 (germline): ENHRY, SYGVKD. J was trimmed by 4 bases and V by 2 bases; bases with no gene match: 4. The CDR3 spans 16 residues. The CDR3 here is CAISETDRGQNQPQHF. The CDR3, as DNA: TGTGCCATCAGTGAGACGGACAGGGGGCAGAATCAGCCCCAGCATTTT.

A few counts support this clone. V usage is TRBV19 and J usage is TRBJ1-5, with D unresolved. This CDR3 is built from 17 residues. Trimming left V 5 bases short and J 5 bases short, with 22 bases between. Germline CDR1 and CDR2: LNHDA and SQIVND (reference sequence). The CDR3 bases are TGTGCCAGTAGTCCACACACGTCGGTGGGTAGGGATCAGCCCCAGCATTTT. This gives the protein CASSPHTSVGRDQPQHF. The variable domain in full, completed from reference TRBV19 and TRBJ1-5, reads DGGITQSPKYLFRKEGQNVTLSCEQNLNHDAMYWYRQDPGQGLRLIYYSQIVNDFQKGDIAEGYSVSREKKESFPLTVTSAQKNPTAFYLCASSPHTSVGRDQPQHFGDGTRLSIL.

The rearrangement uses TRBV9 and TRBJ2-1; D unclear. The CDR3 is 11 residues long. CDR1 is SGDLS, CDR2 YYNGEE, per germline. V gave up 0 bases and J gave up 9 bases, with 4 bases separating them. The CDR3 region has the DNA TGTGCCAGCAGCGTAGGGCGTGAGCAGTTCTTC. Residues: CASSVGREQFF.

V usage is TRBV19 and J usage is TRBJ1-5; D remains ambiguous. This CDR3 has 13 amino acids. V was pared by 5 bases and J by 2 bases, with 7 bases between. CDR1 and CDR2 from the germline V gene are LNHDA and SQIVND (reference sequence). CDR3 sequence (DNA): TGTGCCAGTAGTCCCGAGGGCAATCAGCCCCAGCATTTT. This codes for CASSPEGNQPQHF. The full variable domain, with the rest looked up from reference TRBV19 and TRBJ1-5, is DGGITQSPKYLFRKEGQNVTLSCEQNLNHDAMYWYRQDPGQGLRLIYYSQIVNDFQKGDIAEGYSVSREKKESFPLTVTSAQKNPTAFYLCASSPEGNQPQHFGDGTRLSIL.

The gene calls are TRBV2 and TRBJ2-1; D is ambiguous. This CDR3 has 15 amino acids. Germline assignment: CDR1 SNHLY and CDR2 FYNNEI. V was trimmed by 4 bases and J by 0 bases, leaving 10 bases between them. The CDR3 sequence is CASSVGPSSYNEQFF. For the CDR3, the DNA is TGTGCCAGCAGTGTAGGCCCGAGCTCCTACAATGAGCAGTTCTTC. The full variable domain, completed using reference TRBV2 and TRBJ2-1, is EPEVTQTPSHQVTQMGQEVILRCVPISNHLYFYWYRQILGQKVEFLVSFYNNEISEKSEIFDDQFSVERPDGSNFTLKIRSTKLEDSAMYFCASSVGPSSYNEQFFGPGTRLTVL.